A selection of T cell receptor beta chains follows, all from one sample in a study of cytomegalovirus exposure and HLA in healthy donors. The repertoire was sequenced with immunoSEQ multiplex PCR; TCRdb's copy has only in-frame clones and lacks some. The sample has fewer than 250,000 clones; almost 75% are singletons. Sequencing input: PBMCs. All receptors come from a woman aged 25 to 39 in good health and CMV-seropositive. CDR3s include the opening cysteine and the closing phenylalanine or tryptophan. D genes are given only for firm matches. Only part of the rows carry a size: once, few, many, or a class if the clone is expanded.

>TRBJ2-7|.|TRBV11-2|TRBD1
TGTGCCAGCAGCTCCGGGACAGACTCCTACGAGCAGTACTTC
CASSSGTDSYEQYF
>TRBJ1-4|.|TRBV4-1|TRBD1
TGCGCCAGCAGCCAGCTCGACAGGGGGAGTGAAAAACTGTTTTTT
CASSQLDRGSEKLFF
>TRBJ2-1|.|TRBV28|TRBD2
TGTGCCACCTCGGGGGGATACAATGAGCAGTTCTTC
CATSGGYNEQFF
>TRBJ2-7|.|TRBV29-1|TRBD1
TGCAGCGCGGGGACAGCCTACGAGCAGTACTTC
CSAGTAYEQYF
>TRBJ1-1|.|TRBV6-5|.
TGTGCCAGCTGTTATTACAGGGACACTGAAGCTTTCTTT
CASCYYRDTEAFF
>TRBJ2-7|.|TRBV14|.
TGTGCCAGCAGCCAGCTCGGGGGATTAACGTCCTACGAGCAGTACTTC
CASSQLGGLTSYEQYF
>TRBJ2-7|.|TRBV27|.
TGTGCCAGCAGTTTTAAGCCCCCCTACGAGCAGTACTTC
CASSFKPPYEQYF
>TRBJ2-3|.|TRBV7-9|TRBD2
TGTGCCACGGAGCGGGAGACGGTAGCAGATACGCAGTATTTT
CATERETVADTQYF
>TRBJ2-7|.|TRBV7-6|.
TGTGCCAGCAGCCAGAATCAGGGTTTCGAGCAGTACTTC
CASSQNQGFEQYF
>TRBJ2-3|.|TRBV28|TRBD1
TGTGCCAGCACCCGACCCCGTGATAACAGGGGGAACACAGATACGCAGTATTTT
CASTRPRDNRGNTDTQYF
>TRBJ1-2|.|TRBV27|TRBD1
TGTGCCAGCAGTCTTCAGGGGGCGCGGGGCTACACCTTC
CASSLQGARGYTF
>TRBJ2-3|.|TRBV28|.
TGTGCCAGCACCAAAGATCACGGAGGCAGCACAGATACGCAGTATTTT
CASTKDHGGSTDTQYF
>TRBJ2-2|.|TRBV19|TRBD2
TGTGCCAGTAGTATGGCGGGAGTCACCGGGGAGCTGTTTTTT
CASSMAGVTGELFF
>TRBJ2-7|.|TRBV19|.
TGTGCCAGTAGTATAGCGTCAGACTACGAGCAGTACTTC
CASSIASDYEQYF
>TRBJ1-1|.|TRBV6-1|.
TGTGCCAGCAGTGAATGGGTTGGGGAGGTAAACACTGAAGCTTTCTTT
CASSEWVGEVNTEAFF
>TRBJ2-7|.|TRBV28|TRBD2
TGTGCCAGCAGTTTTTTCAAAGCGGGAGCCTACGAGCAGTACTTC
CASSFFKAGAYEQYF
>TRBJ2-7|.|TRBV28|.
TGTGCCAGCAGTTTGGGCCCAAAGCCCTACGAGCAGTACTTC
CASSLGPKPYEQYF
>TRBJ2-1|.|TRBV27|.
TGTGCCAGCAGTCGAGGCAATGAGCAGTTCTTC
CASSRGNEQFF
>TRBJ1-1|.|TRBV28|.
TGTGCCAGCAGTTTACGACGGAATGGGGGGGGCTATGGCACTGAAGCTTTCTTT
CASSLRRNGGGYGTEAFF
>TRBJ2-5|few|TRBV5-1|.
TGCGCCAGCAGTCCGGTGTACCAAGAGACCCAGTACTTC
CASSPVYQETQYF
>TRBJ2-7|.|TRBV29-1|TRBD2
TGCAGCGTTGAAACCGGACTAGACCACGAGCAGTACTTC
CSVETGLDHEQYF
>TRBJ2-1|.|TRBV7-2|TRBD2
TGTGCCAGCAGCACGACTAGCGGGAGGGCGGGGGAGCAGTTCTTC
CASSTTSGRAGEQFF
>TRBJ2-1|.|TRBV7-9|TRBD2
TGTGCCAGCAGCAAAGCGGGAGTATCCCCTGAGCAGTTCTTC
CASSKAGVSPEQFF
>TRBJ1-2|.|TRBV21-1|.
TGTGCCAGCAGCAAAGAAAAAAGGACAGAGACGAGCTACACCTTC
CASSKEKRTETSYTF
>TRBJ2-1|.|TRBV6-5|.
TGTGCCAGCAGTGGCGGCGGGCCTCTCTACAATGAGCAGTTCTTC
CASSGGGPLYNEQFF
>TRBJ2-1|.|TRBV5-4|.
TGTGCCAGCAGCTTGGAGGGGACATCATACAATGAGCAGTTCTTC
CASSLEGTSYNEQFF
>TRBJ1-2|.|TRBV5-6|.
TGTGCCAGCAGCCCCCAGGGTAACTATGGCTACACCTTC
CASSPQGNYGYTF
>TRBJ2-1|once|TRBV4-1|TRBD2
TGCGCCAGCAGCCAAGACGAGACTAGCAACAATGAGCAGTTCTTC
CASSQDETSNNEQFF
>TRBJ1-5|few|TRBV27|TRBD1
TGTGCCAGCAGTTCGACCTTTGGACAGGGAGGACAGCCCCAGCATTTT
CASSSTFGQGGQPQHF
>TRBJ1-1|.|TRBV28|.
TGTGCCAGCAGGCTGGCGGGCGAGGGCACTGAAGCTTTCTTT
CASRLAGEGTEAFF
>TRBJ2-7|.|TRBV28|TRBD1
TGTGCCAGCAGTTTATCCGGGACAGGGGGTTACGAGCAGTACTTC
CASSLSGTGGYEQYF
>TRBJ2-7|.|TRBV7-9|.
TGTTCCAGCAGCCACGGGGACTACGAGCAGTACTTC
CSSSHGDYEQYF
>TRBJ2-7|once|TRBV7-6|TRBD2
TGTGCCAGCAGCCGCGGACTAGCGGGCCCAAGGGCCTACGAGCAGTACTTC
CASSRGLAGPRAYEQYF
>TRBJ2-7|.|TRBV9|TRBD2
TGTGCCAGCAGCGCCGAACGGGGGGGTACCCTCCGGGAGCAGTACTTC
CASSAERGGTLREQYF
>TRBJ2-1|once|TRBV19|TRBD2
TGTGCCAGTAGTATTGGGACGGGAGCCGGGACTAGCGGGAGCAATGAGCAGTTCTTC
CASSIGTGAGTSGSNEQFF
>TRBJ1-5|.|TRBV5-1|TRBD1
TGCGCCAGCAGCTTGGACAGGGGTCAGCCCCAGCATTTT
CASSLDRGQPQHF
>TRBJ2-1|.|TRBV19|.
TGTGCCAGTAGTGCCCGGGGCAATGAGCAGTTCTTC
CASSARGNEQFF
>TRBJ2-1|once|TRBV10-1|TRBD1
TGCGCCAGCAGTACCGGGACAGGGAGCAATGAGCAGTTCTTC
CASSTGTGSNEQFF
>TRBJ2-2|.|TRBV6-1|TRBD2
TGTGCCAGCAGTGCCATCGGGAGGGGGAACACCGGGGAGCTGTTTTTT
CASSAIGRGNTGELFF
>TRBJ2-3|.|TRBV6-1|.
TGTGCCAGCAGTCGCGAGATCAGCACAGATACGCAGTATTTT
CASSREISTDTQYF
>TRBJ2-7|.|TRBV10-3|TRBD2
TGTGCCATCAGTGATCTCCAGACTAGCGAAGCCTACGAGCAGTACTTC
CAISDLQTSEAYEQYF
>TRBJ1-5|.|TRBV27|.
TGTGCCAGCAGTTTATCCCAGGGGTATCAGCCCCAGCATTTT
CASSLSQGYQPQHF
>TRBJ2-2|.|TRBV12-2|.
TGTGCAAGTCGCTTCCGGGGGGGACTAGCGGGAGCTGGGGAGCTGTTTTTT
CASRFRGGLAGAGELFF
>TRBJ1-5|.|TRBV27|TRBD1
TGTGCCAGCAGCCTGGGACAGGGGAGGCAGCCCCAGCATTTT
CASSLGQGRQPQHF
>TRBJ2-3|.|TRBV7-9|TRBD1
TGTGCCAGCAGCGTGGCGACAGGGGGCGCAGATACGCAGTATTTT
CASSVATGGADTQYF
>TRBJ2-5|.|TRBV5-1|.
TGCGCCAGCAGCTTGGCCGGGGAGACCCAGTACTTC
CASSLAGETQYF